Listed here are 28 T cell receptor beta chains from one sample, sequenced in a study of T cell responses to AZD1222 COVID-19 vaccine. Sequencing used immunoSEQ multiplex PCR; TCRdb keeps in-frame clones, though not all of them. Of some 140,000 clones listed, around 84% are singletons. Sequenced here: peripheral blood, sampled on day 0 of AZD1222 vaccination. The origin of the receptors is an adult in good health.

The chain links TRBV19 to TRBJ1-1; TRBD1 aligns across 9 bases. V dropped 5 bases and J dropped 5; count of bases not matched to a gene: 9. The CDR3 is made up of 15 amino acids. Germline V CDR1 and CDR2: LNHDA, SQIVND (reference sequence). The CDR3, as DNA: TGTGCCAGTAGTCCCTTGGGACAGGGCCGGACTGAAGCTTTCTTT. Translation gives CASSPLGQGRTEAFF. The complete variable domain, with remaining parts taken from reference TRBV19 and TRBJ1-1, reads DGGITQSPKYLFRKEGQNVTLSCEQNLNHDAMYWYRQDPGQGLRLIYYSQIVNDFQKGDIAEGYSVSREKKESFPLTVTSAQKNPTAFYLCASSPLGQGRTEAFFGQGTRLTVV.

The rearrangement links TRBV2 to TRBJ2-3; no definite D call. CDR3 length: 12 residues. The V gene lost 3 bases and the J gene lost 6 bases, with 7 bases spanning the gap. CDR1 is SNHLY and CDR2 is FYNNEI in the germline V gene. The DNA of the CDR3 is TGTGCCAGCAGTGAGAGCCAGGATACGCAGTATTTT. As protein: CASSESQDTQYF.

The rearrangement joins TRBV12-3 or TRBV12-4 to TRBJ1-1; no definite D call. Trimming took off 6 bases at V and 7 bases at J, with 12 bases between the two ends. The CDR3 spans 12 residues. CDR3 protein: CASRYGWSEAFF. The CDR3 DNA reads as TGTGCCAGCAGGTACGGATGGAGTGAAGCTTTCTTT.

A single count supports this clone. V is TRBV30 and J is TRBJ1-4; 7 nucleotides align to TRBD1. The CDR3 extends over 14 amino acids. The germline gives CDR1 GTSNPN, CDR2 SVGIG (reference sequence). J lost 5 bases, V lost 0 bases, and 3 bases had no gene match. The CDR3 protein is CAWSVPTGNEKLFF. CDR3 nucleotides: TGTGCCTGGAGTGTACCGACAGGGAATGAAAAACTGTTTTTT. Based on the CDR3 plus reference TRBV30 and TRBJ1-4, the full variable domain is SQTIHQWPATLVQPVGSPLSLECTVEGTSNPNLYWYRQAAGRGLQLLFYSVGIGQISSEVPQNLSASRPQDRQFILSSKKLLLSDSGFYLCAWSVPTGNEKLFFGSGTQLSVL.

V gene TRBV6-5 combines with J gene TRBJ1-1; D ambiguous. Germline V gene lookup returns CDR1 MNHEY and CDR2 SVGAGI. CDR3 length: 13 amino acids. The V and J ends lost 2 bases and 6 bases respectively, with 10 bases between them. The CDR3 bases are TGTGCCAGCAGTTACGACCCGAGGGCTGAAGCTTTCTTT. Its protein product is CASSYDPRAEAFF.

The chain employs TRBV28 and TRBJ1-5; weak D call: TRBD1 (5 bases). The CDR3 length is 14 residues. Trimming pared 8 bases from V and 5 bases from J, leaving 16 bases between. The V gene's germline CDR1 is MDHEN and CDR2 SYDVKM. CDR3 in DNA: TGTGCCAGCGCCAGGGCAGGGTCGCATCAGCCCCAGCATTTT. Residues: CASARAGSHQPQHF.

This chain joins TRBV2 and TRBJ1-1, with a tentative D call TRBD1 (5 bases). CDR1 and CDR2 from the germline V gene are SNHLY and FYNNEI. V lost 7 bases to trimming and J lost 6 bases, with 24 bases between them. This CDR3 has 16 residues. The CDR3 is CASTDRPVGPASEAFF. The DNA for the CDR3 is TGTGCCAGCACCGACAGACCTGTAGGCCCAGCGTCTGAAGCTTTCTTT.

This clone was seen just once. The CDR3 sequence: CASSHGGTNEKLFF. The CDR3 bases are TGTGCCAGCAGCCATGGGGGGACTAATGAAAAACTGTTTTTT. The chain combines TRBV3-1 (or the pseudogene TRBV3-2) with TRBJ1-4; maybe TRBD1 (5 bases). The V gene lost 3 bases and the J gene lost 2 bases, with 7 bases spanning the gap. CDR3 size: 14 residues. From germline, CDR1 is LGHDT and CDR2 YNNKEL (reference sequence).

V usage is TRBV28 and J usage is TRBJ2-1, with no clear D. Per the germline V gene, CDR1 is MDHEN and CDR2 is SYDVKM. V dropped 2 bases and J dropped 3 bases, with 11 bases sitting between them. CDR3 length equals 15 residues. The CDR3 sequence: CASSLKDGIYNEQFF. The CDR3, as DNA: TGTGCCAGCAGTTTAAAGGACGGAATCTACAATGAGCAGTTCTTC.

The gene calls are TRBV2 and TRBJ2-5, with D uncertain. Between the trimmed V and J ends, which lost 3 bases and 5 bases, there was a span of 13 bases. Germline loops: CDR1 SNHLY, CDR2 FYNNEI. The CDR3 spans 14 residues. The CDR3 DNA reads TGTGCCAGCAGTGACCCTACCATCTGGGAGACCCAGTACTTC. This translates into CASSDPTIWETQYF.

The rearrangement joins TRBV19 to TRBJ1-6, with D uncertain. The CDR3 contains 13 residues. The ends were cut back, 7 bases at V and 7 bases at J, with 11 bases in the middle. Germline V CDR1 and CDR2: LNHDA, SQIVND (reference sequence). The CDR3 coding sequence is TGTGCCAGTACCGGGGTGGTCAATTCACCCCTCCACTTT. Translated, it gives CASTGVVNSPLHF.

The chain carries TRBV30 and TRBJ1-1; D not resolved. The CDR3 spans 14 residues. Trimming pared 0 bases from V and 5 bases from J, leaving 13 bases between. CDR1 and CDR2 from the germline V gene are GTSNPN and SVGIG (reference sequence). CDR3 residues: CAWSVDELRTEAFF. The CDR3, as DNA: TGTGCCTGGAGTGTGGATGAGTTGAGGACTGAAGCTTTCTTT.

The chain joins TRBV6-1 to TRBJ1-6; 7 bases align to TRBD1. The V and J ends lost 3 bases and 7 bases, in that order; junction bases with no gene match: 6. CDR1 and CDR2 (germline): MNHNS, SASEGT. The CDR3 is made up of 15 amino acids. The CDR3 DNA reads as TGTGCCAGCAGTGATCGACAGGGTGGGAATTCACCCCTCCACTTT. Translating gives CASSDRQGGNSPLHF.

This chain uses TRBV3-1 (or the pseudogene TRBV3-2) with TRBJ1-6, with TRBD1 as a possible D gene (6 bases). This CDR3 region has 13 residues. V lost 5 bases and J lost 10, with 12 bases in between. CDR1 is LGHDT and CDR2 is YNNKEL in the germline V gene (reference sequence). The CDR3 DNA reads TGTGCCAGCAGCTCAGACCAGGGGTCACCCCTCCACTTT. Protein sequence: CASSSDQGSPLHF.

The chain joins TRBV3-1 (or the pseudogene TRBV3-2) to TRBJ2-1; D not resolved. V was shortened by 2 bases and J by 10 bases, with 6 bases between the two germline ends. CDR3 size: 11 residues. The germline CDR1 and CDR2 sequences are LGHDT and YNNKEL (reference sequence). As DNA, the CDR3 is TGTGCCAGCAGCCAAACCCGGGAGCAGTTCTTC. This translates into CASSQTREQFF.

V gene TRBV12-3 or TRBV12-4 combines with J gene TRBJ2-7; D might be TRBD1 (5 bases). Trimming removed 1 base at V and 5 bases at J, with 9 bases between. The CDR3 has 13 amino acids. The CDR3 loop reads CASSLDRWNEQYF. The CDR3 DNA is TGTGCCAGCAGTTTAGACAGGTGGAACGAGCAGTACTTC.

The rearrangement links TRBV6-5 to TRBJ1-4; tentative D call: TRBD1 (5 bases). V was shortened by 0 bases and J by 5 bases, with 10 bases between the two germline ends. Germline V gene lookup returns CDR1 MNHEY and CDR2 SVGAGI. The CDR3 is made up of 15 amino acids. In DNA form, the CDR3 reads TGTGCCAGCAGTTACTCGAGCGGGGCGAATGAAAAACTGTTTTTT. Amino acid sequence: CASSYSSGANEKLFF.

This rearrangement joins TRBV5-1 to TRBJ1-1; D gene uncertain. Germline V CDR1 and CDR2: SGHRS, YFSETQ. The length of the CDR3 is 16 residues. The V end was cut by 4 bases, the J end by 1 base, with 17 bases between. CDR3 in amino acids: CASSPDQASGNTEAFF. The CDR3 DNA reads TGCGCCAGCAGCCCGGACCAAGCATCAGGGAACACTGAAGCTTTCTTT.

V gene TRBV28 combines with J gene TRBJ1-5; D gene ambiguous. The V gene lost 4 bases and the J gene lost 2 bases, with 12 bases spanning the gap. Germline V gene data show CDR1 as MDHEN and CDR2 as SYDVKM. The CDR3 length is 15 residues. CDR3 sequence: CASSSSDGRNQPQHF. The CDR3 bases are TGTGCCAGCAGTTCATCGGACGGTCGCAATCAGCCCCAGCATTTT.

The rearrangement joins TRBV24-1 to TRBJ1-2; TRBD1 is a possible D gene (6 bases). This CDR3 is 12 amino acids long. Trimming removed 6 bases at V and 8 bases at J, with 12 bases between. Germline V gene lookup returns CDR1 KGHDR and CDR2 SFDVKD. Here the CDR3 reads CATSNPQGGYTF. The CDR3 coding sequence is TGTGCCACCAGTAATCCCCAGGGGGGCTACACCTTC.

This CDR3 reads CASSLFNQPQHF. As DNA, the CDR3 is TGTGCCAGCAGCCTATTTAATCAGCCCCAGCATTTT. V usage is TRBV5-6 and J usage is TRBJ1-5; no definite D call. There are 12 residues in the CDR3. Germline V gene lookup returns CDR1 SGHDT and CDR2 YYEEEE. With 4 bases removed from V and 4 bases from J, the gap between germline ends came to 6 bases. The whole variable domain, remainder taken from reference TRBV5-6 and TRBJ1-5, is DAGVTQSPTHLIKTRGQQVTLRCSPKSGHDTVSWYQQALGQGPQFIFQYYEEEERQRGNFPDRFSGHQFPNYSSELNVNALLLGDSALYLCASSLFNQPQHFGDGTRLSIL.

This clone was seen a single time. CDR3 nucleotide sequence: TGCGCCAGCAGTCCACAGTGCTCTGGAAACACCATATATTTT. Protein: CASSPQCSGNTIYF. The V gene is TRBV10-1, the J gene TRBJ1-3; D unclear. Trimming shortened V by 5 bases and J by 0 bases, and 8 bases separated the two germline ends. CDR1 WNHNN and CDR2 SYGVQD come from the germline V gene (reference sequence). CDR3 length: 14 amino acids.

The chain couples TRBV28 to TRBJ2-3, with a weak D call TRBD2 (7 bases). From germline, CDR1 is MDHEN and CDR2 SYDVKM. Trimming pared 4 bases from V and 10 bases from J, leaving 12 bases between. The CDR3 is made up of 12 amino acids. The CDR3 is CASSWRGGAQYF. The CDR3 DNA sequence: TGTGCCAGCAGTTGGAGGGGGGGGGCGCAGTATTTT.

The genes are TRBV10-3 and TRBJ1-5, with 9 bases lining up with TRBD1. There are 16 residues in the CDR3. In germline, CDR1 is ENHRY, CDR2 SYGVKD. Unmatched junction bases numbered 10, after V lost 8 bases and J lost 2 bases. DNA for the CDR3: TGTGCCATCGGGGACAGGGAAGCGGGGGGCAATCAGCCCCAGCATTTT. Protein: CAIGDREAGGNQPQHF.

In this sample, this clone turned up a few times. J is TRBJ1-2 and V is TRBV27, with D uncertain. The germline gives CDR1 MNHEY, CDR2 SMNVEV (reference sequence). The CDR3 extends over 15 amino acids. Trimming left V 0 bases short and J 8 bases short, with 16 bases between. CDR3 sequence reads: CASSLSSAPGRGYTF. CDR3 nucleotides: TGTGCCAGCAGTTTATCGTCGGCCCCCGGAAGGGGCTACACCTTC.

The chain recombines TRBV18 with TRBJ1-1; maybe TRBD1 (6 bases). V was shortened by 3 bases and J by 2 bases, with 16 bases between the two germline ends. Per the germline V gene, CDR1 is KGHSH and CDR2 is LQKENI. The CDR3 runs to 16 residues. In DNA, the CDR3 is TGTGCCAGCTCACCGTCAACAGGGATCGGTAACACTGAAGCTTTCTTT. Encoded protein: CASSPSTGIGNTEAFF. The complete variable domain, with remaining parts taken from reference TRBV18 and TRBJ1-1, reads NAGVMQNPRHLVRRRGQEARLRCSPMKGHSHVYWYRQLPEEGLKFMVYLQKENIIDESGMPKERFSAEFPKEGPSILRIQQVVRGDSAAYFCASSPSTGIGNTEAFFGQGTRLTVV.

CDR3 sequence (DNA): TGTGCCAGCAGTTATGGCCCATTAAGGGATGGCTACACCTTC. Translation: CASSYGPLRDGYTF. The J gene is TRBJ1-2, the V gene TRBV6-5; D uncertain. This CDR3 is 14 amino acids long. V dropped 3 bases and J dropped 6 bases, with 14 bases sitting between them. Germline loops: CDR1 MNHEY, CDR2 SVGAGI.

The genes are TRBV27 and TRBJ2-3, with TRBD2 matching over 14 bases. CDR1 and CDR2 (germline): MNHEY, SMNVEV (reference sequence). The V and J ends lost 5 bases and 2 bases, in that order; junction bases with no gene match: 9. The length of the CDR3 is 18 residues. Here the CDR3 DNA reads TGTGCCAGCAGTCTCGGACTAGCGGGGGGCCCCCTCACAGATACGCAGTATTTT. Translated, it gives CASSLGLAGGPLTDTQYF.